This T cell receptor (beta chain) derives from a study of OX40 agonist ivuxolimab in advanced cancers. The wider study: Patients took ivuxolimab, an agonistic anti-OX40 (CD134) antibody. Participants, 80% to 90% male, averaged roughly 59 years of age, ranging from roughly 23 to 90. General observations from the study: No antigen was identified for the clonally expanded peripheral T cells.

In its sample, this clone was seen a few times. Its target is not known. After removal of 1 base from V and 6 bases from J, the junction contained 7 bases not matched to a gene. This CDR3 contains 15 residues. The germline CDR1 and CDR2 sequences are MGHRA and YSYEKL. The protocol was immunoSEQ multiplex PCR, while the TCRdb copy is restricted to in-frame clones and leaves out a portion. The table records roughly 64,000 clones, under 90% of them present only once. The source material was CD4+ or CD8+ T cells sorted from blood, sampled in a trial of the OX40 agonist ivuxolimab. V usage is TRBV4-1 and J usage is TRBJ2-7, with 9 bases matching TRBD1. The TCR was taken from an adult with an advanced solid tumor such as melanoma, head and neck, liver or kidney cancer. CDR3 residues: CASSQGTGVGPEQYF. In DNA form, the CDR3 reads TGCGCCAGCAGCCAAGGGACAGGGGTAGGCCCCGAGCAGTACTTC.